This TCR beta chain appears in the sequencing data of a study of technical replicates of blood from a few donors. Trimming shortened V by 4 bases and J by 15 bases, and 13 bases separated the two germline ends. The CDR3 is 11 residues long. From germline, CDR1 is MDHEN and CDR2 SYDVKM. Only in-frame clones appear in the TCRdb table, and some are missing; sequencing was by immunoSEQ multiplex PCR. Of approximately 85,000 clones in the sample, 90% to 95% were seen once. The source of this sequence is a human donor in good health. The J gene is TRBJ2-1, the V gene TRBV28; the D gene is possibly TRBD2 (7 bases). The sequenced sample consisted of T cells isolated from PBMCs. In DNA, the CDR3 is TGTGCCAGCAGTTGGGAGGGGGGTAGGTTCTTC. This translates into CASSWEGGRFF.